The rows below give T cell receptor beta chains drawn from one sample of a study of blood T cell repertoires in COVID-19. Generated by immunoSEQ multiplex PCR, the TCRdb table keeps only in-frame clones and is missing some. The sample contains around 99,000 clones, approximately 85% of which appear only once. What was sequenced was peripheral blood. These receptors all stem from a woman older than 75 with active or convalescent COVID-19. CDR3s include the opening cysteine and the closing phenylalanine or tryptophan. D genes are given only for firm matches. Size values are once, few and many counts, or a class for expanded clones, and some rows have none.

size: once
J: TRBJ2-1
V: TRBV7-9
D: TRBD2
DNA: TGTGCCAGCAGCTCTCAAGGGACTAGCGGGGGGTACAATGAGCAGTTCTTC
CDR3: CASSSQGTSGGYNEQFF

size: .
J: TRBJ2-5
V: TRBV20-1
D: .
DNA: TGCAGTGCTATTAAAGAGACCCAGTACTTC
CDR3: CSAIKETQYF

size: .
J: TRBJ2-1
V: TRBV30
D: .
DNA: TGTGCCTGGAGTGTACAGGGATACAATGAGCAGTTCTTC
CDR3: CAWSVQGYNEQFF

size: .
J: TRBJ2-1
V: TRBV28
D: TRBD2
DNA: TGTGCCAGCAGTTTTCAACCGGGACTAGGTTACAATGAGCAGTTCTTC
CDR3: CASSFQPGLGYNEQFF

size: .
J: TRBJ1-5
V: TRBV5-1
D: TRBD1
DNA: TGCGCCAGCAGACAGGGGGTTCATAGCAATCAGCCCCAGCATTTT
CDR3: CASRQGVHSNQPQHF

size: .
J: TRBJ1-2
V: TRBV28
D: .
DNA: TGTGCCAGCAGTTCGGGGGGATCGGACTATGGCTACACCTTC
CDR3: CASSSGGSDYGYTF

size: few
J: TRBJ1-5
V: TRBV5-6
D: .
DNA: TGTGCCAGCAGCTTGTCCAAACAGAGCCATCAGCCCCAGCATTTT
CDR3: CASSLSKQSHQPQHF

size: .
J: TRBJ2-5
V: TRBV5-4
D: .
DNA: TGTGCCAGCAGCTCGAACCCTCAGGGTCTTGGAGAGACCCAGTACTTC
CDR3: CASSSNPQGLGETQYF

size: .
J: TRBJ1-5
V: TRBV19
D: TRBD1
DNA: TGTGCCAGTAGCCAAGGACAGGGGGAGCAGCCCCAGCATTTT
CDR3: CASSQGQGEQPQHF

size: .
J: TRBJ2-1
V: TRBV2
D: .
DNA: TGTGCCAGCAGGCGACTCCCTCCCAGACGCTCAATCTACAATGAGCAGTTCTTC
CDR3: CASRRLPPRRSIYNEQFF

size: .
J: TRBJ1-3
V: TRBV5-1
D: .
DNA: TGTGCCAGCAGCCAGGACACATTCGGAAACACCATATATTTT
CDR3: CASSQDTFGNTIYF

size: once
J: TRBJ2-3
V: TRBV7-6
D: .
DNA: TGTGCCAGCAGCTTAGGTAGTGGGAGTCCATCAGATACGCAGTATTTT
CDR3: CASSLGSGSPSDTQYF

size: .
J: TRBJ2-1
V: TRBV2
D: .
DNA: TGTGCCAGCAGTGAAGGGCAGGGGTCCTACAATGAGCAGTTCTTC
CDR3: CASSEGQGSYNEQFF

size: .
J: TRBJ2-7
V: TRBV2
D: .
DNA: TGTGCCAGCCGGGCGGGCGGGTACGAGCAGTACTTC
CDR3: CASRAGGYEQYF

size: .
J: TRBJ1-4
V: TRBV5-6
D: .
DNA: TGTGCCAGCAGCTGGAGGCAGGGACTGGGTGAAAAACTGTTTTTT
CDR3: CASSWRQGLGEKLFF

size: .
J: TRBJ2-7
V: TRBV5-1
D: TRBD2
DNA: TGCGCCAGCAGCTTGGCCGCTAGCGGGATGTCCTACGAGCAGTACTTC
CDR3: CASSLAASGMSYEQYF

size: once
J: TRBJ1-1
V: TRBV7-2
D: .
DNA: TGTGCCAGCAGCTTAGGGCAGGGCCTGCCTGAAGCTTTCTTT
CDR3: CASSLGQGLPEAFF

size: .
J: TRBJ1-1
V: TRBV5-1
D: .
DNA: TGTGCCAGCAGCTTGGGGAGTGGGTACACTGAAGCTTTCTTT
CDR3: CASSLGSGYTEAFF

size: few
J: TRBJ2-7
V: TRBV30
D: TRBD2
DNA: TGTGCCTGGAGTGGTCCAGTATATGGCGGGAGAGCGGACGAGCAGTACTTC
CDR3: CAWSGPVYGGRADEQYF

size: once
J: TRBJ2-1
V: TRBV19
D: .
DNA: TGTGCCAGTAGCAACCAGGGGTACAATGAGCAGTTCTTC
CDR3: CASSNQGYNEQFF

size: .
J: TRBJ1-2
V: TRBV19
D: TRBD1
DNA: TGTGCCAGTAGTAGACAGACAGGGACGAACCATGGCTACACCTTC
CDR3: CASSRQTGTNHGYTF

size: .
J: TRBJ2-4
V: TRBV4-1
D: TRBD2
DNA: TGCGCCAGCATGGGAGGGTTCGGAAACATTCAGTACTTC
CDR3: CASMGGFGNIQYF

size: .
J: TRBJ2-3
V: TRBV6-1
D: TRBD2
DNA: TGTGCCAGCGGTGGTCTAGCGGGAGGGCATAGCACAGATACGCAGTATTTT
CDR3: CASGGLAGGHSTDTQYF